The T cell receptor (beta chain) under discussion was sequenced for a study of blood T cell repertoires in COVID-19 (TCRdb year 2020). For the study in its entirety: The collaborator samples originated in the United States, Italy and Spain and spanned the acute and convalescent phases of COVID-19. The sample metadata nearly always contained a de-identified subject ID, COVID-19 status, age in years and sex. Where available, HLA class I and class II types were taken from metadata supplied by the sample provider and were not determined by assay-based typing. The prospective study material was composed of cDNA or gDNA derived from T cells, B-cell-depleted T cells, or PBMCs. Deeply sampled blood TCRbeta repertoires from subjects exposed to, actively infected with, or recovered from COVID-19 were included in the dataset. The repertoires were made available in a free public database intended to serve as a resource for research on the immune response to SARS-CoV-2. The samples were drawn from the first 160 participants of the ongoing ImmuneRACE study and from 1,254 subjects provided by 6 global collaborators. Beyond this particular receptor, the publication reports: Clinical and demographic metadata were provided uncurated, with the amount varying by source and participant.

Each collaborating institution followed its own protocols to collect whole blood in K2EDTA tubes. Collaborator samples were shipped for TCRbeta analysis as frozen whole blood, isolated PBMCs, or DNA extracted from either sample type. The CDR3 contains 16 residues, cysteine and phenylalanine counted. Kept here is only the CDR3 DNA, which spans 48 bases and is read in frame from base 1. CDR1 and CDR2 are read off the germline V gene (reference sequence) as LNHDA and SQIVND. Germline trimming: 4 bases from V, 7 bases from J; junction bases outside gene matches: 7. The immunoSEQ Assay, a bias-controlled multiplex PCR, was used to amplify TCRbeta CDR3 regions from genomic DNA. On the study's bioinformatics: The number of nucleated cells in each sample was estimated by amplification of reference gene primers within the assay. Sequence reads were collapsed and filtered to measure the absolute abundance of every unique TCRbeta CDR3 rearrangement. For each sample, productive Simpson clonality was calculated as the square root of Simpson's diversity index over productive rearrangements. The table comes from immuneACCESS by way of TCRdb, which keeps in-frame sequences with V and J called. Part of the clones is missing from these tables; in studies checked, under half for an unresolved V gene and the rest for unknown reasons. The DNA gave D and trimming, while V, J and clone size come from that table. Here the sample has 120,000 or so clones; roughly 80% occur a single time. About 12% of the sample comes from the top ten.

A remark on this clone: The antigen it recognizes is unknown. Base qualities are missing; no much larger clone stands one base away.

Rearrangement joined TRBV19 to TRBJ2-2; 12 nucleotides in the junction match TRBD2. Sample: peripheral blood. The receptor was isolated from a human donor in a cohort sampled during active COVID-19. The DNA sequence is as follows: TGTGCCAGTAGTAAGCTAGCGGGGGGGCCTAGCGGGGAGCTGTTTTTT. Its protein reads: CASSKLAGGPSGELFF.